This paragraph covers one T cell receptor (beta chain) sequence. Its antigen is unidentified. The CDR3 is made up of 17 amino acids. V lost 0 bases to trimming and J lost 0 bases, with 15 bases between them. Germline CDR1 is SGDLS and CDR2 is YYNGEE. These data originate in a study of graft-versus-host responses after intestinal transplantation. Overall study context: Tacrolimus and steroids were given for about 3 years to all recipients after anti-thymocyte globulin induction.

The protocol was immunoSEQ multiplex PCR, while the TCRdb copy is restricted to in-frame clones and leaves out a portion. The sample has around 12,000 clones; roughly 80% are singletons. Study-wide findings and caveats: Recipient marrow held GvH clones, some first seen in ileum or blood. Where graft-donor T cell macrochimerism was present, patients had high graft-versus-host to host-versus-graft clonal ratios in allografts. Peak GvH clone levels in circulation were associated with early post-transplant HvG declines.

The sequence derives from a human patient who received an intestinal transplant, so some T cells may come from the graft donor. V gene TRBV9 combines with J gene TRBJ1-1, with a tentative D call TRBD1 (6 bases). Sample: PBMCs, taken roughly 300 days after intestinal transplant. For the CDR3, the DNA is TGTGCCAGCAGCGTAGGAGGACAGCTGAAGATGAACACTGAAGCTTTCTTT. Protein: CASSVGGQLKMNTEAFF. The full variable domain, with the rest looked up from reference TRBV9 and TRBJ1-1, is DSGVTQTPKHLITATGQRVTLRCSPRSGDLSVYWYQQSLDQGLQFLIQYYNGEERAKGNILERFSAQQFPDLHSELNLSSLELGDSALYFCASSVGGQLKMNTEAFFGQGTRLTVV.